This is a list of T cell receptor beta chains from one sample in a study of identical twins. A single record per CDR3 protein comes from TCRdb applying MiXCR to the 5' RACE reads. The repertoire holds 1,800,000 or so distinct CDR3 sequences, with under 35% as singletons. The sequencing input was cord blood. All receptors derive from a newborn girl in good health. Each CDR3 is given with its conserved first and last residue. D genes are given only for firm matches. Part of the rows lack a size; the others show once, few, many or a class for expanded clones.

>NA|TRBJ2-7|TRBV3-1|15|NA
TGTGCCAGCAGCCAACTCGGGGGTATATGGTACGAGCAGTACTTC
CASSQLGGIWYEQYF
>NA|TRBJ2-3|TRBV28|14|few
TGTGCCAGCAGTCGAGAAATTAGCACAGATACGCAGTATTTT
CASSREISTDTQYF
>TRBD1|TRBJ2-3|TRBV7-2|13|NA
TGTGCCAGCAAGGGGGCCAACACAGATACGCAGTATTTT
CASKGANTDTQYF
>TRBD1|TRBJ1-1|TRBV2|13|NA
TGTGCCAGCAGGACAGGGGGTAAGGCTGAAGCTTTCTTT
CASRTGGKAEAFF
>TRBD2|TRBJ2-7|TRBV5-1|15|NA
TGCGCCAGCAGCTTACGGGAGGCCTTTCCCTACGAGCAGTACTTC
CASSLREAFPYEQYF
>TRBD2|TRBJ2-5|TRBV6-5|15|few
TGTGCCAGCAGTCCGGCTACTAGCGGGAGAGAGACCCAGTACTTC
CASSPATSGRETQYF
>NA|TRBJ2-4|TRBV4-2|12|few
TGTGCCAGCAGCCCAACCGGGGGCATTCAGTACTTC
CASSPTGGIQYF
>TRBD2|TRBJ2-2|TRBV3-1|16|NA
TGTGCCAGCAGCCAAGATATAGCGGGGCAAACCGGGGAGCTGTTTTTT
CASSQDIAGQTGELFF
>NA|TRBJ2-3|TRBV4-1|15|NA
TGCGCCAGTAGCCAACGGGGCGAATTCACAGATACGCAGTATTTT
CASSQRGEFTDTQYF
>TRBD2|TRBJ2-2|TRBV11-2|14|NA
TGTGCCAGCAGCCCCGGACTAGGTAGCGGGGAGCTGTTTTTT
CASSPGLGSGELFF
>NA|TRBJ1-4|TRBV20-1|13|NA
TGCAGTTGCATACAGTCAACTAATGAAAAACTGTTTTTT
CSCIQSTNEKLFF
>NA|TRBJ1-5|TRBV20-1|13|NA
TGCAGTGCCCCTAGGAATAGCAATCAGCCCCAGCATTTT
CSAPRNSNQPQHF
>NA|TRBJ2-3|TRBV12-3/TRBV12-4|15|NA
TGTGCCAGCAGTCCACACCCACCCTTCACAGATACGCAGTATTTT
CASSPHPPFTDTQYF
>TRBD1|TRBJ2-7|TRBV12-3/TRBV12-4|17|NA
TGTGCCAGCAGTCCGGGACAGGGCGTTGGTACTCCTCTCGAGCAGTACTTC
CASSPGQGVGTPLEQYF
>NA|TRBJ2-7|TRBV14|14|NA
TGTGCCAGCAGCCAAGTTAGGGGAAGACACGAGCAGTACTTC
CASSQVRGRHEQYF
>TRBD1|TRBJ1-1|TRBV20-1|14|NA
TGCAGTGCTAACCCCCGGACAGGGCGAACTGAAGCTTTCTTT
CSANPRTGRTEAFF
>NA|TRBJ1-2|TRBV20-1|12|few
TGCAGTGCTAGGGCCACAAGCTATGGCTACACCTTC
CSARATSYGYTF
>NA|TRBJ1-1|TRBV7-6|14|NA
TGCGCCAGCAGCTTAGCGCTTTCGAACACTGAAGCTTTCTTT
CASSLALSNTEAFF
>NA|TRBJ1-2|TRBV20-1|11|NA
TGCAGTGCTAGGCCGGGGGATGGCTACACCTTC
CSARPGDGYTF
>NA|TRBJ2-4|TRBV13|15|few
TGTGCCAGCAGCTCCAGGGTGTATGCCAAAAACATTCAGTACTTC
CASSSRVYAKNIQYF